The present T cell receptor beta chain was sequenced within a study of T cells after yellow fever vaccination. The junction had 2 bases not matched to a gene; V was cut back by 5 bases and J by 4 bases. The CDR3 is 13 residues long. MiXCR, run by TCRdb on the 5' RACE reads, gives a single entry per CDR3 protein. The sample lists some 110,000 distinct CDR3 sequences, around 8.6% occurring once. This clonotype was observed at least ten times. This chain links TRBV12-3 or TRBV12-4 with TRBJ1-5, with 7 bases lining up with TRBD1. This sample comprised CD8+ T cells sorted from PBMCs, obtained 45 days after the yellow fever booster vaccination. This receptor was identified in a man aged 25 to 40 who received the YFV17D yellow fever vaccine. CDR3: CASSPGGNQPQHF. In nucleotides, the CDR3 is TGTGCCAGCAGTCCAGGGGGGAATCAGCCCCAGCATTTT.